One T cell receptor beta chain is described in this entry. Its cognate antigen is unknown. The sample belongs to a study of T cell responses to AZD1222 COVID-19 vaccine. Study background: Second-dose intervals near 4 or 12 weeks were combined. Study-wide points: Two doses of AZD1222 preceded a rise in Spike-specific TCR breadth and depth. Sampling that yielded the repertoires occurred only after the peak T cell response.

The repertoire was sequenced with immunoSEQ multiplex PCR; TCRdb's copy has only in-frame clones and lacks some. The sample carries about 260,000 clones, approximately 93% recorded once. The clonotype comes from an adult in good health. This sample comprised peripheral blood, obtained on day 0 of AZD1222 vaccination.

The CDR3 loop is CSVSRKTTEAFF. The CDR3 DNA is TGCAGCGTTAGCAGGAAAACCACTGAAGCTTTCTTT. The genes are TRBV29-1 and TRBJ1-1; D is undetermined. The CDR3 extends over 12 amino acids. The germline CDR1 and CDR2 sequences are SQVTM and ANQGSEA. V was pared by 5 bases and J by 4 bases, with 11 bases between.